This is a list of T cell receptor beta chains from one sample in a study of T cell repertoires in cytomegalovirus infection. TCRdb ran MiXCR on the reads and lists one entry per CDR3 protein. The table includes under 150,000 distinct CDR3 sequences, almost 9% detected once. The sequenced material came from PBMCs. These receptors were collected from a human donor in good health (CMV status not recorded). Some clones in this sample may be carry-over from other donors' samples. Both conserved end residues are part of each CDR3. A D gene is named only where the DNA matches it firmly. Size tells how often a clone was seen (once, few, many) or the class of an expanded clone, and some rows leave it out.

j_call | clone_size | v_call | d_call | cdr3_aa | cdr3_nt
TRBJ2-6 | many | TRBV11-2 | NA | CASSNYREGANVLTF | TGTGCCAGCAGCAATTACAGGGAGGGGGCCAACGTCCTGACTTTC
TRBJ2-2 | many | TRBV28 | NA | CASSLYVEGQNTGELFF | TGTGCCAGCAGTTTATATGTTGAGGGACAGAACACCGGGGAGCTGTTTTTT
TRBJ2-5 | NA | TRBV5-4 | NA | CASSLRAGPEETQYF | TGTGCCAGCAGCTTGCGTGCGGGGCCGGAAGAGACCCAGTACTTC
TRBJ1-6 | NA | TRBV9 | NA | CASSPGRQNSPLHF | TGTGCCAGCAGCCCGGGACGTCAGAATTCACCCCTCCACTTT
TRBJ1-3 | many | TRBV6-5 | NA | CASSYSTATGGNTIYF | TGTGCCAGCAGTTACTCGACGGCAACTGGGGGAAACACCATATATTTT
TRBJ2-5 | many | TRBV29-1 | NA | CSVESPVETQYF | TGCAGCGTTGAGAGCCCGGTGGAGACCCAGTACTTC
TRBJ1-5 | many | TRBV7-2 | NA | CASSLEGNSNQPQHF | TGTGCCAGCAGCTTAGAGGGGAATAGCAATCAGCCCCAGCATTTT
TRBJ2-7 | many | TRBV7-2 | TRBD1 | CASSLVGGQGIAYEQYF | TGTGCCAGCAGCTTAGTAGGGGGACAGGGGATAGCCTACGAGCAGTACTTC
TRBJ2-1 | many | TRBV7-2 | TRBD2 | CASSSTSGPYNEQFF | TGTGCCAGCAGCTCCACTAGCGGTCCCTACAATGAGCAGTTCTTC
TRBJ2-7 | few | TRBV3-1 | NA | CASSQGQGRHTYEQYF | TGTGCCAGCAGCCAAGGGCAGGGGCGCCACACCTACGAGCAGTACTTC
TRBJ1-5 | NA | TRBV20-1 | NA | CSARERSHEGNQPQHF | TGCAGTGCTAGAGAGCGCAGTCACGAAGGCAATCAGCCCCAGCATTTT
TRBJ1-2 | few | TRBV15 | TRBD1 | CATAEGARGDDYTF | TGTGCCACCGCGGAGGGGGCGCGGGGGGACGACTACACCTTC
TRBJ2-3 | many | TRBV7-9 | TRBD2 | CASSTGTIRTDTQYF | TGTGCCAGCAGTACCGGGACTATAAGAACAGATACGCAGTATTTT
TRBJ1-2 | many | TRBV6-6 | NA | CASSQLGVYGYTF | TGTGCCAGCAGTCAACTGGGAGTCTATGGCTACACCTTC
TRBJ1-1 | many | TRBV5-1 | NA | CASTRGGSGDTEAFF | TGCGCCAGCACCAGGGGAGGGTCGGGGGACACTGAAGCTTTCTTT
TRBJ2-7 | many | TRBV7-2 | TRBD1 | CASHRQGRDYEQYF | TGTGCCAGCCACCGACAGGGCCGCGACTACGAGCAGTACTTC
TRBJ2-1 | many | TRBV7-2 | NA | CASSRDYTSGNEQFF | TGTGCCAGCAGCCGAGACTACACCTCGGGGAATGAGCAGTTCTTC
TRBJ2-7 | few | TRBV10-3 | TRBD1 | CAIRIRTGGEQYF | TGTGCCATCAGGATTAGGACAGGGGGCGAGCAGTACTTC
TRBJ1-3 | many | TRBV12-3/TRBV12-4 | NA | CASSFARDSGNTIYF | TGTGCCAGCAGTTTCGCCCGGGACTCTGGAAACACCATATATTTT
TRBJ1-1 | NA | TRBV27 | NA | CASSLTGTTNTEAFF | TGTGCCAGCAGTTTAACCGGGACAACAAACACTGAAGCTTTCTTT
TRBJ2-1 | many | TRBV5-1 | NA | CASSLGRERSEQFF | TGCGCCAGCAGCTTGGGCAGGGAAAGGAGTGAGCAGTTCTTC
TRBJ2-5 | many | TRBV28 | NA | CASSPPGPGGETQYF | TGTGCCAGCAGTCCTCCGGGACCAGGAGGAGAGACCCAGTACTTC
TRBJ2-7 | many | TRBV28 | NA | CASSSATGTYEQYF | TGTGCCAGCAGTTCCGCTACAGGGACTTACGAGCAGTACTTC
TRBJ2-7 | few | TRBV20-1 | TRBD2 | CSALGASGLYEQYF | TGCAGTGCCCTTGGGGCTAGCGGACTCTACGAGCAGTACTTC
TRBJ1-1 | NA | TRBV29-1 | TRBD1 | CSVAGQGSNAFF | TGCAGCGTTGCGGGACAGGGGAGTAATGCTTTCTTT
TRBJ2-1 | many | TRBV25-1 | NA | CASSGLEPGSYNEQFF | TGTGCCAGCAGTGGACTAGAGCCTGGGTCGTACAATGAGCAGTTCTTC
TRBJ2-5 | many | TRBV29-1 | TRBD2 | CSVETSGGGETQYF | TGCAGCGTTGAGACTAGCGGGGGTGGGGAGACCCAGTACTTC
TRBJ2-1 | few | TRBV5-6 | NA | CASSPRGLNNEQFF | TGTGCCAGCAGCCCGAGGGGTCTAAACAATGAGCAGTTCTTC
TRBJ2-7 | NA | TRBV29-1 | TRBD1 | CSVVGQGSYEQYF | TGCAGCGTTGTAGGACAGGGGAGTTACGAGCAGTACTTC
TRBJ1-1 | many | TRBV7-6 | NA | CASSLGWGSPTEAFF | TGTGCCAGCAGCTTAGGGTGGGGGAGTCCCACTGAAGCTTTCTTT
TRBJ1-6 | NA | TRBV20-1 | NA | CSARDFGRNNSPLHF | TGCAGTGCTAGAGATTTTGGGAGGAACAATTCACCCCTCCACTTT
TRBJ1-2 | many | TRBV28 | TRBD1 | CASSIDRALYGYTF | TGTGCCAGCAGTATCGACAGGGCTCTCTATGGCTACACCTTC
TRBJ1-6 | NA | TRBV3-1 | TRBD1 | CASRRGQDYNSPLHF | TGTGCCAGCAGGCGAGGACAGGACTACAATTCACCCCTCCACTTT
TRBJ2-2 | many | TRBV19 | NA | CASSNRGIGELFF | TGTGCCAGTAGCAATAGGGGGATCGGGGAGCTGTTTTTT
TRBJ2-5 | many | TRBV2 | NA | CASSKDTSYQETQYF | TGTGCCAGCAGTAAGGACACCTCGTACCAAGAGACCCAGTACTTC
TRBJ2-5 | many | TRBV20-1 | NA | CSHGGEETQYF | TGCAGTCACGGCGGGGAAGAGACCCAGTACTTC
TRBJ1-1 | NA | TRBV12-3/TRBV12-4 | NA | CASSPHGGTANTEAFF | TGTGCCAGCAGCCCTCATGGCGGGACTGCCAACACTGAAGCTTTCTTT
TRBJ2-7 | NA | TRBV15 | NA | CATSEGGQGNMQYF | TGTGCCACCAGCGAAGGGGGGCAGGGGAATATGCAGTACTTC
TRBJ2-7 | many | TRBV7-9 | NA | CASSSWTGSSYEQYF | TGTGCCAGCAGCTCCTGGACGGGGAGCTCCTACGAGCAGTACTTC
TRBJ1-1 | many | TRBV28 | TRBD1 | CASSLGGQGNTEAFF | TGTGCCAGCAGCTTAGGGGGACAGGGGAACACTGAAGCTTTCTTT